Listed here are 25 T cell receptor beta chains from one sample, sequenced in a study of blood T cell repertoires in COVID-19. TCRdb's copy holds only in-frame clones and misses some; the assay was immunoSEQ multiplex PCR. This table holds approximately 35,000 clones, approximately 80% found once. The specimen sequenced was peripheral blood. All receptors come from a human donor in a cohort sampled during active COVID-19.

This chain links TRBV6-2 or TRBV6-3 with TRBJ2-3; 9 positions match TRBD2. There are 15 residues in the CDR3. Unmatched junction bases numbered 8, after V lost 8 bases and J lost 2 bases. Germline lookup yields CDR1 MNHEY and CDR2 SVGEGT. The CDR3 DNA follows: TGTGCCAGCGGCCGACTAGCGGTCTTCACAGATACGCAGTATTTT. Translating gives CASGRLAVFTDTQYF.

The chain recombines TRBV5-6 with TRBJ1-2; tentatively, D is TRBD1 (5 bases). The CDR3 contains 14 residues. Per germline, CDR1 SGHDT and CDR2 YYEEEE. V was trimmed by 2 bases and J by 2 bases, leaving 10 bases between them. The CDR3, as DNA: TGTGCCAGCAGCTTCGGCAGGGTGAACTATGGCTACACCTTC. Translated: CASSFGRVNYGYTF.

The rearrangement uses TRBV9 and TRBJ2-5, with D possibly TRBD2 on 5 matching bases. This CDR3 is 16 amino acids long. The germline CDR1 and CDR2 sequences are SGDLS and YYNGEE. With 3 bases removed from V and 4 bases from J, the gap between germline ends came to 19 bases. CDR3 coding DNA: TGTGCCAGCAGCGACCCTCACGGACTGCTTTCAGAGACCCAGTACTTC. Its translation is CASSDPHGLLSETQYF.

This clone was found once. V is TRBV19 and J is TRBJ1-2, with 7 bases identical to TRBD1. CDR3 size: 14 residues. The V gene end was trimmed by 3 bases and the J gene end by 5 bases; junction bases not matched to a gene: 6. CDR1 is LNHDA and CDR2 is SQIVND in the germline V gene (reference sequence). CDR3 bases: TGTGCCAGTAGTATGATCGGGACAGTGTATGGCTACACCTTC. This codes for CASSMIGTVYGYTF.

Only one count was recorded for this clone. The chain links TRBV30 to TRBJ2-7; 7 bases agree with TRBD2. From germline, CDR1 is GTSNPN and CDR2 SVGIG (reference sequence). The CDR3 runs 16 residues. Trimming at V came to 3 bases and at J to 1 base, leaving 12 bases not matched to a gene. The CDR3 loop is CAWSPFGREGSYEQYF. The CDR3 nucleotides read TGTGCCTGGAGCCCGTTTGGCAGGGAGGGGTCCTACGAGCAGTACTTC.

This rearrangement joins TRBV5-1 to TRBJ2-3, with D possibly being TRBD2 (7 bases). The CDR3 spans 14 residues. The germline gives CDR1 SGHRS, CDR2 YFSETQ. V gave up 4 bases and J gave up 3 bases, with 12 bases separating them. CDR3 DNA: TGCGCCAGCAGCGGGGGGGCTGGGACAGATACGCAGTATTTT. Translated, it gives CASSGGAGTDTQYF.

The gene calls are TRBV28 and TRBJ2-7; maybe TRBD1 (6 bases). The CDR3 totals 16 residues. Germline loops: CDR1 MDHEN, CDR2 SYDVKM. V was clipped by 2 bases and J by 0 bases, with 14 bases between them. The CDR3 loop reads CASSLPLTGPSYEQYF. In DNA, the CDR3 is TGTGCCAGCAGTTTACCCCTGACAGGACCCTCCTACGAGCAGTACTTC. Combining the CDR3 with reference TRBV28 and TRBJ2-7 gives the whole variable domain DVKVTQSSRYLVKRTGEKVFLECVQDMDHENMFWYRQDPGLGLRLIYFSYDVKMKEKGDIPEGYSVSREKKERFSLILESASTNQTSMYLCASSLPLTGPSYEQYFGPGTRLTVT.

V and J are TRBV12-5 and TRBJ2-7, with D perhaps matching TRBD1 (6 bases). V gave up 5 bases and J gave up 4 bases, with 12 bases separating them. Germline V gives CDR1 LGHNT, CDR2 FRNRAP. This CDR3 region has 13 residues. The CDR3 protein is CASGKGQRYEQYF. CDR3 sequence (DNA): TGTGCTAGTGGTAAAGGACAGAGATACGAGCAGTACTTC.

V is TRBV6-5 and J is TRBJ2-7, with D possibly TRBD1 on 6 matching bases. The germline V and J ends were trimmed by 6 bases and 5 bases, with 17 bases remaining between them. The CDR3 is made up of 14 amino acids. Germline V gene sequence: CDR1 MNHEY, CDR2 SVGAGI. CDR3 region: CASSHYQGGDEQYF. The CDR3 DNA reads as TGTGCCAGCAGCCATTACCAAGGGGGTGACGAGCAGTACTTC.

V and J are TRBV6-5 and TRBJ1-1; 12 bases line up with TRBD1. The J segment lost 4 bases and the V segment lost 8 bases, leaving 5 bases of the junction unmatched. The germline V gene has CDR1 MNHEY and CDR2 SVGAGI. The CDR3 spans 14 residues. The CDR3 loop reads CASGGQGAGTEAFF. Written as DNA, the CDR3 is TGTGCCAGCGGGGGACAGGGGGCGGGCACTGAAGCTTTCTTT.

The chain has TRBV24-1 and TRBJ2-5; D is possibly TRBD2 (6 bases). V lost 0 bases, J lost 0 bases, and 10 bases lay in between. CDR3 length equals 16 residues. CDR1 KGHDR and CDR2 SFDVKD come from the germline V gene. The DNA of the CDR3 is TGTGCCACCAGTGATTTGCCCTTAGCGGACCAAGAGACCCAGTACTTC. Amino acids: CATSDLPLADQETQYF.

The gene calls are TRBV4-2 and TRBJ2-2; D is perhaps TRBD1 (5 bases). This CDR3 has 16 amino acids. Deletions cut 5 bases from V and 4 bases from J, with 17 bases between. Germline CDR1 LGHNA, CDR2 YNFKEQ. The CDR3 is CASSTSETVVTGELFF. Here the CDR3 DNA reads TGTGCCAGCAGCACGAGTGAGACAGTGGTCACCGGGGAGCTGTTTTTT.

V gene TRBV7-2 combines with J gene TRBJ1-5, with 7 bases fitting TRBD1. Trimming removed 5 bases from V and 4 bases from J; junction bases left unmatched: 5. CDR1 SGHTA and CDR2 FQGNSA come from the germline V gene. The CDR3 runs to 14 residues. CDR3 nucleotide sequence: TGTGCCAGCAGCGCCCGACAGGGTAATCAGCCCCAGCATTTT. This sequence encodes CASSARQGNQPQHF.

This chain links TRBV2 with TRBJ1-2, with 10 positions matching TRBD1. Germline V gene lookup returns CDR1 SNHLY and CDR2 FYNNEI. This CDR3 is built from 16 residues. V shed 4 bases and J 4 bases; nucleotides not matched to a gene: 9. Here the CDR3 DNA reads TGTGCCAGCAGTGCCCGGGGGGGACAGGGGTTCTATGGCTACACCTTC. As protein: CASSARGGQGFYGYTF. Based on the CDR3 plus reference TRBV2 and TRBJ1-2, the full variable domain is EPEVTQTPSHQVTQMGQEVILRCVPISNHLYFYWYRQILGQKVEFLVSFYNNEISEKSEIFDDQFSVERPDGSNFTLKIRSTKLEDSAMYFCASSARGGQGFYGYTFGSGTRLTVV.

The chain uses TRBV27 and TRBJ2-1, with TRBD2 identical over 9 bases. The ends lost 3 bases at V and 7 bases at J; junction bases unmatched: 7. Germline CDR1 is MNHEY and CDR2 is SMNVEV (reference sequence). The CDR3 has 15 amino acids. This CDR3 reads CASSFYAGGLNEQFF. DNA for the CDR3: TGTGCCAGCAGTTTTTACGCGGGGGGGTTAAATGAGCAGTTCTTC.

The chain uses TRBV11-3 and TRBJ2-3; no clear D gene. V lost 4 bases to trimming and J lost 1 base, with 6 bases between them. The germline gives CDR1 SGHNT, CDR2 YENEEA. The CDR3 totals 13 residues. The CDR3 protein is CASSSQGTDTQYF. CDR3 bases: TGTGCCAGCAGCTCCCAGGGCACAGATACGCAGTATTTT.

This chain connects TRBV24-1 to TRBJ2-5, with 9 bases lining up with TRBD1. V was clipped by 6 bases and J by 4 bases; unmatched bases: 8. The CDR3 sequence is 15 residues long. CDR1 is KGHDR, CDR2 SFDVKD, per germline. Here the CDR3 reads CATSTPGTGIETQYF. CDR3 nucleotide sequence: TGTGCCACCAGTACGCCCGGGACAGGGATAGAGACCCAGTACTTC.

The J gene is TRBJ1-2, the V gene TRBV6-4; TRBD1 matches 9 bases. Germline CDR1 is MRHNA and CDR2 is SNTAGT. The CDR3 length is 16 residues. V shed 3 bases, J shed 4 bases, and the junction held 9 bases outside the gene matches. The CDR3 DNA reads as TGTGCCAGCAGTGATTTGCCGGGACAGGGCACCTATGGCTACACCTTC. Its translation is CASSDLPGQGTYGYTF.

The chain recombines TRBV11-2 with TRBJ2-3, with TRBD2 as a possible D gene (5 bases). Deletions cut 3 bases from V and 5 bases from J, with 12 bases between. There are 14 residues in the CDR3. Germline V CDR1 and CDR2: SGHAT, FQNNGV. The CDR3 is CASSFRDAGDTQYF. The CDR3 bases are TGTGCCAGCAGCTTTCGGGATGCGGGAGATACGCAGTATTTT.

The rearrangement joins TRBV12-3 or TRBV12-4 to TRBJ2-2; tentative D call: TRBD1 (5 bases). Trimming shortened V by 3 bases and J by 6 bases, and 8 bases separated the two germline ends. The CDR3 runs 13 residues. CDR3 sequence: CASSFGAAGELFF. As DNA, the CDR3 is TGTGCCAGCAGTTTTGGGGCGGCCGGGGAGCTGTTTTTT.

CDR3 protein: CASSYSSGGKLFF. The CDR3 DNA reads TGTGCCAGCAGTTACTCGAGTGGCGGAAAACTGTTTTTT. This chain connects TRBV6-5 to TRBJ1-4; D ambiguous. The germline V and J ends were trimmed by 0 bases and 10 bases, with 9 bases remaining between them. The CDR3 is 13 residues long. CDR1 and CDR2 (germline): MNHEY, SVGAGI.

The chain uses TRBV2 and TRBJ1-4; D is unclear. From germline, CDR1 is SNHLY and CDR2 FYNNEI. V gave up 11 bases and J gave up 3 bases, with 16 bases separating them. There are 14 residues in the CDR3. Here the CDR3 DNA reads TGTGCCGGTTTACCTGCGCGGGCTAATGAAAAACTGTTTTTT. Amino acid sequence: CAGLPARANEKLFF.

The chain links TRBV5-1 to TRBJ2-1, with 14 bases that match TRBD2. V shed 6 bases and J 8 bases; nucleotides not matched to a gene: 4. The V gene's germline CDR1 is SGHRS and CDR2 YFSETQ. The CDR3 has 14 amino acids. CDR3 nucleotide sequence: TGCGCCAGCAACGGACTAGCGGGGGGACATGAGCAGTTCTTC. It specifies CASNGLAGGHEQFF.

The CDR3 here is CASNLGLAGEGTQYF. CDR3 coding DNA: TGTGCCAGCAACCTGGGACTAGCGGGGGAGGGGACGCAGTATTTT. The chain has TRBV2 and TRBJ2-3, with 14 bases matching TRBD2. The J segment lost 9 bases and the V segment lost 7 bases, leaving 9 bases of the junction unmatched. CDR1 and CDR2 from the germline V gene are SNHLY and FYNNEI. There are 15 residues in the CDR3. Based on the CDR3 plus reference TRBV2 and TRBJ2-3, the full variable domain is EPEVTQTPSHQVTQMGQEVILRCVPISNHLYFYWYRQILGQKVEFLVSFYNNEISEKSEIFDDQFSVERPDGSNFTLKIRSTKLEDSAMYFCASNLGLAGEGTQYFGPGTRLTVL.

The V call is TRBV7-6, the J call TRBJ2-5, with 7 nucleotides matching TRBD2. J lost 5 bases, V lost 1 base, and 4 bases had no gene match. The CDR3 consists of 14 residues. The germline V gene encodes CDR1 SGHVS and CDR2 FNYEAQ. CDR3 coding DNA: TGTGCCAGCAGCTTAGTACTCGGGAGGGAGACCCAGTACTTC. Encoded protein: CASSLVLGRETQYF.